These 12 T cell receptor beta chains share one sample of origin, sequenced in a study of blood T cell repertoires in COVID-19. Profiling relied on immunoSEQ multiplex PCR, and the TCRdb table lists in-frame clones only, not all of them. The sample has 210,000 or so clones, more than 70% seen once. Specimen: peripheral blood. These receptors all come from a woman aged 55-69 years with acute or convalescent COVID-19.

As DNA, the CDR3 is TGCGCCAGCAGCCAAGTTACCCTAGGGGGCACCTACAATGAGCAGTTCTTC. This encodes CASSQVTLGGTYNEQFF. The rearrangement uses TRBV4-1 and TRBJ2-1, with 7 nucleotides matching TRBD1. Germline CDR1 and CDR2: MGHRA and YSYEKL. J gave up 2 bases and V 1 base, and 8 bases lay outside the gene matches. This CDR3 has 17 amino acids.

The DNA of the CDR3 is TGTGCCAGCAGCTTAGCGGGCGGGGTTCAAGCCTACGAGCAGTACTTC. It translates to CASSLAGGVQAYEQYF. This chain connects TRBV7-8 to TRBJ2-7; D might be TRBD2 (6 bases). V dropped 0 bases and J dropped 2 bases, with 14 bases sitting between them. CDR1 SGHVS and CDR2 FQNEAQ come from the germline V gene. This CDR3 is 16 amino acids long.

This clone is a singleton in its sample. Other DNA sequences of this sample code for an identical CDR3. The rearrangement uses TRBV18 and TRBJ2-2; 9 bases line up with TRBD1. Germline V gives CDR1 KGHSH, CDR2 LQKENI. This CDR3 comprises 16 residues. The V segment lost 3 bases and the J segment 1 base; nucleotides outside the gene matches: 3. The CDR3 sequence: CASSPPGQGNTGELFF. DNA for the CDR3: TGTGCCAGCTCACCCCCGGGACAGGGGAACACCGGGGAGCTGTTTTTT.

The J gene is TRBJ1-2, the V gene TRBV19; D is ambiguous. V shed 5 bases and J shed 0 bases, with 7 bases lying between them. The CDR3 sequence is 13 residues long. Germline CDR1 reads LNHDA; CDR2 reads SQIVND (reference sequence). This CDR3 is CASSAGSNYGYTF. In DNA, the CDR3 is TGTGCCAGTAGTGCCGGGTCTAACTATGGCTACACCTTC.

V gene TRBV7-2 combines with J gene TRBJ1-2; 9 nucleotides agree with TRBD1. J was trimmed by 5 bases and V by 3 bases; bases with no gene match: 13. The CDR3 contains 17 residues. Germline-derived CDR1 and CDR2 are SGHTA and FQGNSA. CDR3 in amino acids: CASSLAGTGTSRYGYTF. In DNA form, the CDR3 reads TGTGCCAGCAGCTTGGCCGGGACAGGGACAAGCCGGTATGGCTACACCTTC.

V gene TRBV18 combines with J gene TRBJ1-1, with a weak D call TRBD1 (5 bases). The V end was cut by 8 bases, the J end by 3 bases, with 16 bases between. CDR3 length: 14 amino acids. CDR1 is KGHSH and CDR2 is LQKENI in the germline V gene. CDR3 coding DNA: TGTGCCAGCCCGGCGGGGGAAGGAGACACTGAAGCTTTCTTT. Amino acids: CASPAGEGDTEAFF.

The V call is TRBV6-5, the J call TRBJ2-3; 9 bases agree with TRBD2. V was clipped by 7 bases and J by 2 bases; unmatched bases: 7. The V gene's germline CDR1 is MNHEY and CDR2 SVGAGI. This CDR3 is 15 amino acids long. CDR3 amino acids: CASTGLALFTDTQYF. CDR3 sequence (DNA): TGTGCCAGCACGGGACTAGCCCTATTCACAGATACGCAGTATTTT.

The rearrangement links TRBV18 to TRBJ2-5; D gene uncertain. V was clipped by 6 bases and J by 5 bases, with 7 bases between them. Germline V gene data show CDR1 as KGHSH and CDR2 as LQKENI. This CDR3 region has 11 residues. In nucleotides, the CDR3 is TGTGCCAGCTCGGAGCTCGAGACCCAGTACTTC. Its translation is CASSELETQYF.

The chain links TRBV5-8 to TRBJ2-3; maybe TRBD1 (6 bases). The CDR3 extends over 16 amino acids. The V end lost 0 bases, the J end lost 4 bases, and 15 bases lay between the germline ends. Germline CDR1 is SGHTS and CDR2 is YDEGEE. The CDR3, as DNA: TGTGCCAGCAGCTTGGGCGGTCCTGGGGGCGCAGATACGCAGTATTTT. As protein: CASSLGGPGGADTQYF.

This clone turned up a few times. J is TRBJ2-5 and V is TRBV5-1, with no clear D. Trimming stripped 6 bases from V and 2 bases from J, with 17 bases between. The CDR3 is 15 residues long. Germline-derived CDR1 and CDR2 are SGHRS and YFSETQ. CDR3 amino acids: CASNRGSADQETQYF. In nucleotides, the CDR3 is TGCGCCAGCAACCGTGGCTCGGCGGATCAAGAGACCCAGTACTTC. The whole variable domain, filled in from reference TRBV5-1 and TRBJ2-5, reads KAGVTQTPRYLIKTRGQQVTLSCSPISGHRSVSWYQQTPGQGLQFLFEYFSETQRNKGNFPGRFSGRQFSNSRSEMNVSTLELGDSALYLCASNRGSADQETQYFGPGTRLLVL.

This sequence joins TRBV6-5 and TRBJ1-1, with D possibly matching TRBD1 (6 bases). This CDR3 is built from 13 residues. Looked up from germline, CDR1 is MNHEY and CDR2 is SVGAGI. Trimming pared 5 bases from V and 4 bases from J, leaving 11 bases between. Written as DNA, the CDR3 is TGTGCCAGCAGTAACAGGGTATTCACTGAAGCTTTCTTT. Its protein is CASSNRVFTEAFF.

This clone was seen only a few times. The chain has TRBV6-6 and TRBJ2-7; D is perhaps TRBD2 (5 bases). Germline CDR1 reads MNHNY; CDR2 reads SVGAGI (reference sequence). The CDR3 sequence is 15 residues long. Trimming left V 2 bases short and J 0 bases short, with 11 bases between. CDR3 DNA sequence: TGTGCCAGCAGTTACGAGCGGATGGTCTCCTACGAGCAGTACTTC. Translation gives CASSYERMVSYEQYF.